The 8 T cell receptor beta chains presented below share a single source sample, sequenced in a study of blood T cell repertoires in COVID-19. The data were produced by immunoSEQ multiplex PCR, yet TCRdb's version contains in-frame clones alone and is incomplete. The sample includes 110,000 to 150,000 clones, roughly 89% of them seen just once. Sequenced input: PBMCs or T cells enriched from blood (not recorded which). The source of these receptors is a man in his forties or fifties who had recovered from COVID-19.

The rearrangement links TRBV6-5 to TRBJ1-4; D is undetermined. Trimming shortened V by 2 bases and J by 7 bases, and 5 bases separated the two germline ends. The length of the CDR3 is 12 residues. In germline, CDR1 is MNHEY, CDR2 SVGAGI. The CDR3 reads CASSYDIEKLFF. In DNA form, the CDR3 reads TGTGCCAGCAGTTACGACATTGAAAAACTGTTTTTT.

The chain recombines TRBV19 with TRBJ1-5; 9 positions match TRBD1. CDR1 and CDR2 (germline): LNHDA, SQIVND (reference sequence). J lost 1 base, V lost 5 bases, and 15 bases had no gene match. The CDR3 totals 19 residues. In DNA form, the CDR3 reads TGTGCCAGTAGTTCCCCCGGATTCGCAGGGACAGGGAGCAATCAGCCCCAGCATTTT. Translated, it gives CASSSPGFAGTGSNQPQHF.

The chain uses TRBV11-2 and TRBJ2-1; 9 bases fit TRBD1. Per germline, CDR1 SGHAT and CDR2 FQNNGV. The length of the CDR3 is 13 residues. V shed 5 bases and J 7 bases; nucleotides not matched to a gene: 3. The DNA for the CDR3 is TGTGCCAGCAGCCGGGACAGGGAGAATGAGCAGTTCTTC. As protein: CASSRDRENEQFF. The full variable domain, with the rest looked up from reference TRBV11-2 and TRBJ2-1, is EAGVAQSPRYKIIEKRQSVAFWCNPISGHATLYWYQQILGQGPKLLIQFQNNGVVDDSQLPKDRFSAERLKGVDSTLKIQPAKLEDSAVYLCASSRDRENEQFFGPGTRLTVL.

The chain links TRBV10-3 to TRBJ2-2, with 10 bases lining up with TRBD2. This CDR3 comprises 19 residues. Trimming cost V 2 bases and J 3 bases; bases outside gene matches: 12. The V gene's germline CDR1 is ENHRY and CDR2 SYGVKD. CDR3 sequence (DNA): TGTGCCATCAGTGAGCCGCGAGGAGCGGGGGGGCCCGACACCGGGGAGCTGTTTTTT. Its translation is CAISEPRGAGGPDTGELFF.

The chain combines TRBV3-1 (or the pseudogene TRBV3-2) with TRBJ1-2; the D gene is possibly TRBD1 (6 bases). The V end was cut by 3 bases, the J end by 8 bases, with 16 bases between. The germline V gene has CDR1 LGHDT and CDR2 YNNKEL (reference sequence). The CDR3 contains 14 residues. The CDR3 loop reads CASSQKAGASGYTF. The CDR3 nucleotides read TGTGCCAGCAGCCAGAAGGCGGGGGCAAGCGGCTACACCTTC.

V and J are TRBV5-1 and TRBJ1-1; D is uncertain. Germline CDR1 and CDR2: SGHRS and YFSETQ. The CDR3 totals 14 residues. The V and J ends lost 4 bases and 0 bases respectively, with 10 bases between them. CDR3 bases: TGCGCCAGCAGCCGTAGAGAGATGAACACTGAAGCTTTCTTT. As protein: CASSRREMNTEAFF.

The rearrangement links TRBV7-9 to TRBJ1-1; 7 bases align to TRBD1. Per the germline V gene, CDR1 is SEHNR and CDR2 is FQNEAQ (reference sequence). The CDR3 runs 15 residues. The V segment lost 5 bases and the J segment 1 base; nucleotides outside the gene matches: 7. CDR3 amino acids: CASSPRQGPNTEAFF. In DNA, the CDR3 is TGTGCCAGCAGCCCTCGACAGGGACCGAACACTGAAGCTTTCTTT.

The chain uses TRBV9 and TRBJ1-5; TRBD1 aligns across 7 bases. Germline V gives CDR1 SGDLS, CDR2 YYNGEE. The CDR3 loop spans 17 amino acids. V lost 2 bases, J lost 5 bases, and 13 bases stayed unmatched. The DNA for the CDR3 is TGTGCCAGCAGCGTCCGGGGGACAGTACGTATTCATCAGCCCCAGCATTTT. Its protein product is CASSVRGTVRIHQPQHF.